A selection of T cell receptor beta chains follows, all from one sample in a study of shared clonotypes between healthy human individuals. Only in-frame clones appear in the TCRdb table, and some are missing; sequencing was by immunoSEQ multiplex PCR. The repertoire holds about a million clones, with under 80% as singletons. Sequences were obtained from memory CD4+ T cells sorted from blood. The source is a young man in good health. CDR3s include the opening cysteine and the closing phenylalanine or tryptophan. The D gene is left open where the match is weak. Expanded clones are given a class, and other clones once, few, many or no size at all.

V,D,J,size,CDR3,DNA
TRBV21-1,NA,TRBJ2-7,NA,CASSDGGASYEQYF,TGTGCCAGCTCGGACGGGGGGGCCTCCTACGAGCAGTACTTC
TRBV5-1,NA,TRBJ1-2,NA,CASSPLEGVRGYTF,TGCGCCAGCAGCCCCTTGGAGGGGGTCCGCGGCTACACCTTC
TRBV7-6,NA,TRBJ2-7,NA,CASQTLRHEQYF,TGTGCCAGTCAAACTCTCCGCCACGAGCAGTACTTC
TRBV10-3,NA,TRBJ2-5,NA,CAISSEGRETQYF,TGTGCCATCAGTTCGGAGGGACGGGAGACCCAGTACTTC
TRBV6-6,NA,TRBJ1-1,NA,CASPRASGTEAFF,TGTGCCAGCCCTAGGGCCTCGGGGACTGAAGCTTTCTTT
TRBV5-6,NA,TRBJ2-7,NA,CASSSRVGEQYF,TGTGCCAGCAGCTCCCGTGTCGGGGAGCAGTACTTC
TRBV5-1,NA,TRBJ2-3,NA,CASSNGQHSTDTQYF,TGCGCCAGCAGCAATGGACAGCACAGCACAGATACGCAGTATTTT
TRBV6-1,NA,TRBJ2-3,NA,CASSEALGLTDTQYF,TGTGCCAGCAGTGAAGCCCTAGGGCTTACAGATACGCAGTATTTT
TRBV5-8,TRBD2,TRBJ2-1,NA,CASSFRTSVTNEQFF,TGTGCCAGCAGCTTCCGGACTAGTGTCACCAATGAGCAGTTCTTC
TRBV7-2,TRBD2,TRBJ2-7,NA,CASRGAGIPPYEQYF,TGTGCCAGCAGGGGAGCGGGAATTCCCCCCTACGAGCAGTACTTC
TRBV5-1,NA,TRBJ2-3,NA,CASSLSTGGPDTQYF,TGCGCCAGCAGCTTGTCGACGGGCGGGCCAGATACGCAGTATTTT
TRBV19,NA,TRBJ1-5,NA,CASSPRGNQPQHF,TGTGCCAGTAGTCCCCGGGGCAATCAGCCCCAGCATTTT
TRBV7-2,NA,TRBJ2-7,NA,CASSLGEATYEQYF,TGTGCCAGCAGCTTAGGAGAGGCGACCTACGAGCAGTACTTC
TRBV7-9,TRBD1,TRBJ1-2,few,CASVRQGGNGYTF,TGTGCCAGCGTCCGACAGGGGGGAAACGGCTACACCTTC
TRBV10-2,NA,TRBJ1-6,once,CASAGGLPLTNSPLHF,TGCGCCAGCGCTGGGGGCCTCCCCTTAACTAATTCACCCCTCCACTTT
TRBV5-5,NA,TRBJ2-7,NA,CASSSAWSSSYEQYF,TGTGCCAGCAGCTCCGCATGGAGTAGCTCCTACGAGCAGTACTTC
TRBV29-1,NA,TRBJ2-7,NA,CSARRESEQYF,TGCAGCGCCCGGAGGGAATCCGAGCAGTACTTC
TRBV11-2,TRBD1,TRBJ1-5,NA,CASSQDRGDQPQHF,TGTGCCAGCAGTCAGGACAGGGGGGATCAGCCCCAGCATTTT
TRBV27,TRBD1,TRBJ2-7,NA,CASSSQTGGYEQYF,TGTGCCAGCAGTTCTCAGACAGGGGGCTACGAGCAGTACTTC
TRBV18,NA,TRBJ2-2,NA,CASSPGTDSVTGELFF,TGTGCCAGCTCACCAGGGACGGACTCTGTCACCGGGGAGCTGTTTTTT
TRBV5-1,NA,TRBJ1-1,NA,CASSENTEAFF,TGCGCCAGCAGCGAAAACACTGAAGCTTTCTTT
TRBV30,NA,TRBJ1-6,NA,CAWKGPNNSPLHF,TGTGCCTGGAAAGGACCGAATAATTCACCCCTCCACTTT
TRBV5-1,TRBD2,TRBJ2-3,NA,CASSLGRGDTDTQYF,TGCGCCAGCAGCTTAGGGCGGGGGGACACAGATACGCAGTATTTT
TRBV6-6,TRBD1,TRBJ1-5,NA,CASTPGQGIQPQHF,TGTGCCAGCACCCCGGGACAGGGGATCCAGCCCCAGCATTTT
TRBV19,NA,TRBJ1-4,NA,CASSIDGTGRYSTNEKLFF,TGTGCCAGTAGTATAGATGGGACTGGAAGATACTCAACTAATGAAAAACTGTTTTTT
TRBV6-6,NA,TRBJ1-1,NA,CASTHPPTRGGTEAFF,TGTGCCAGCACCCACCCCCCCACACGGGGAGGTACTGAAGCTTTCTTT
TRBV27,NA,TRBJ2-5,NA,CASSFSGETQYF,TGTGCCAGCAGTTTTTCCGGGGAGACCCAGTACTTC
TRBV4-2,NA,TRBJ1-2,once,CASSQDRARGYTF,TGTGCCAGCAGCCAAGATAGGGCCCGGGGCTACACCTTC
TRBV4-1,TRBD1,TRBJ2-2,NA,CASSRRQGSNTGELFF,TGCGCCAGCAGCCGAAGACAGGGCTCGAACACCGGGGAGCTGTTTTTT
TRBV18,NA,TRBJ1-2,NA,CASSHLANYGYTF,TGTGCCAGCTCACATCTTGCTAACTATGGCTACACCTTC
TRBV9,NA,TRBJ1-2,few,CASSVVGPGDGYTF,TGTGCCAGCAGCGTAGTCGGGCCAGGGGATGGCTACACCTTC
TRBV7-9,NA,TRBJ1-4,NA,CASSPMGGGEKLFF,TGTGCCAGCAGCCCCATGGGGGGTGGTGAAAAACTGTTTTTT
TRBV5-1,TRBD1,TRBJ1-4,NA,CASRQGGQGNEKLFF,TGCGCCAGCAGGCAGGGGGGCCAAGGCAATGAAAAACTGTTTTTT
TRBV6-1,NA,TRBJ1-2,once,CASSEAKGAPGYTF,TGTGCCAGCAGTGAAGCCAAAGGGGCCCCTGGCTACACCTTC
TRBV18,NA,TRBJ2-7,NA,CASSSLQGTYEQYF,TGTGCCAGCTCATCCCTCCAGGGAACCTACGAGCAGTACTTC
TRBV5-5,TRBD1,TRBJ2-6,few,CASSLADRGKSGANVLTF,TGTGCCAGCAGCTTGGCCGACAGGGGAAAGTCTGGGGCCAACGTCCTGACTTTC
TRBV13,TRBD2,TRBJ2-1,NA,CASSLWTSGYNEQFF,TGTGCCAGCAGCTTATGGACTAGCGGTTACAATGAGCAGTTCTTC
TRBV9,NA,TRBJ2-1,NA,CASSVRDSNEQFF,TGTGCCAGCAGCGTTCGGGACTCCAATGAGCAGTTCTTC
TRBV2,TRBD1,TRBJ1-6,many,CASSDGQGSGSPLHF,TGTGCCAGCAGTGACGGACAGGGATCGGGTTCACCCCTCCACTTT
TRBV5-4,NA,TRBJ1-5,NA,CASSLGGSNQPQHF,TGTGCCAGCAGCTTGGGGGGTAGCAATCAGCCCCAGCATTTT
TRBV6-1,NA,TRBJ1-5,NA,CAISGDQPQHF,TGTGCGATCTCTGGGGATCAGCCCCAGCATTTT
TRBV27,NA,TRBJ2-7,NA,CASSLTVTLSEQYF,TGTGCCAGCAGTTTGACGGTGACCCTTTCCGAGCAGTACTTC
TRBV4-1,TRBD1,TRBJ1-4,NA,CASSQPDRVNEKLFF,TGCGCCAGCAGCCAACCAGACAGGGTGAATGAAAAACTGTTTTTT
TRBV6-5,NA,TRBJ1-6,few,CASSYSIGFNNSPLHF,TGTGCCAGCAGTTACTCGATTGGGTTTAACAATTCACCCCTCCACTTT
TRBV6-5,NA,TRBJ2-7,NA,CASSSVGQYEQYF,TGTGCCAGCAGTTCAGTGGGGCAATACGAGCAGTACTTC
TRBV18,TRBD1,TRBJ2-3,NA,CASSQRQGRTDTQYF,TGTGCCAGCTCGCAAAGACAGGGACGCACAGATACGCAGTATTTT
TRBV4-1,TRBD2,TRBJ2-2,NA,CASSYFRGGGPGELFF,TGCGCCAGCAGCTATTTCCGGGGGGGCGGTCCCGGGGAGCTGTTTTTT
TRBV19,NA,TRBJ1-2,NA,CASGGMSVTGYTF,TGTGCCAGTGGAGGGATGTCGGTAACTGGCTACACCTTC
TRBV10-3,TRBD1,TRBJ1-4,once,CAISSGTGLNEKLFF,TGTGCCATCAGCTCCGGGACAGGTCTCAATGAAAAACTGTTTTTT
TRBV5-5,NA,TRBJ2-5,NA,CASSRASQETQYF,TGTGCCAGCAGTCGGGCGAGCCAAGAGACCCAGTACTTC